What follows are 26 T cell receptor beta chains derived from one specimen sequenced in a study of T cell responses to AZD1222 COVID-19 vaccine. Assay used: immunoSEQ multiplex PCR; TCRdb lists only in-frame clones, some missing. The repertoire consists of around 110,000 clones, with roughly 92% occurring once and the leading ten covering 1.5% to 2%. The sequenced sample was peripheral blood, obtained 28 days after the second AZD1222 dose. These receptor sequences come from an adult who received the AZD1222 COVID-19 vaccine.

This chain connects TRBV6-6 to TRBJ1-4; D not resolved. V shed 8 bases and J shed 8 bases, with 9 bases lying between them. Germline assignment: CDR1 MNHNY and CDR2 SVGAGI (reference sequence). This CDR3 contains 11 residues. The CDR3 sequence: CASSGGEKLFF. CDR3 bases: TGTGCCAGCTCCGGAGGGGAAAAACTGTTTTTT.

This rearrangement joins TRBV5-5 to TRBJ2-2; possible D gene TRBD1, 6 bases. The CDR3 contains 13 residues. V lost 1 base and J lost 6, with 7 bases in between. Germline CDR1 and CDR2: SGHKS and YYEKEE (reference sequence). The CDR3 DNA reads TGTGCCAGCAGCTTGTCAGGGGCCGGGGAGCTGTTTTTT. It specifies CASSLSGAGELFF. Variable domain in full (rest from reference TRBV5-5 and TRBJ2-2): DAGVTQSPTHLIKTRGQQVTLRCSPISGHKSVSWYQQVLGQGPQFIFQYYEKEERGRGNFPDRFSARQFPNYSSELNVNALLLGDSALYLCASSLSGAGELFFGEGSRLTVL.

V is TRBV19 and J is TRBJ1-3, with D possibly TRBD1 on 6 matching bases. Germline V gene data show CDR1 as LNHDA and CDR2 as SQIVND (reference sequence). CDR3 length: 16 residues. Between the trimmed V and J ends, which lost 2 bases and 3 bases, there was a span of 14 bases. The CDR3 DNA reads as TGTGCCAGTAGTATATATGCAGGGGCAGGTGGAAACACCATATATTTT. This translates into CASSIYAGAGGNTIYF.

The chain employs TRBV4-2 and TRBJ1-5, with unresolved D. CDR1 LGHNA and CDR2 YNFKEQ come from the germline V gene. Trimming removed 0 bases from V and 4 bases from J, with 10 bases in between. This CDR3 is built from 15 residues. The CDR3 protein is CASSQENPWNQPQHF. In DNA form, the CDR3 reads TGTGCCAGCAGCCAAGAGAACCCTTGGAATCAGCCCCAGCATTTT.

The table lists this clone with a count of one. The gene calls are TRBV2 and TRBJ1-6, with 7 bases aligning to TRBD1. Germline values: CDR1 SNHLY, CDR2 FYNNEI. V gave up 3 bases and J gave up 9 bases; unmatched junction bases: 5. The CDR3 runs to 14 residues. CDR3 residues: CASSDETGRSPLHF. As DNA, the CDR3 is TGTGCCAGCAGTGACGAGACAGGGCGTTCACCCCTCCACTTT.

This chain uses TRBV6-6 with TRBJ1-6; maybe TRBD1 (6 bases). The CDR3 spans 14 residues. Trimming took off 7 bases at V and 10 bases at J, with 17 bases between the two ends. The germline V gene encodes CDR1 MNHNY and CDR2 SVGAGI (reference sequence). CDR3 protein: CASIKEQGESPLHF. The CDR3 bases are TGTGCCAGCATCAAGGAACAGGGCGAGTCACCCCTCCACTTT.

This clone is a singleton in its sample. V usage is TRBV19 and J usage is TRBJ1-6; D possibly corresponds to TRBD1 (6 bases). CDR3 size: 14 residues. CDR1 LNHDA and CDR2 SQIVND come from the germline V gene (reference sequence). The germline V and J ends were trimmed by 5 bases and 6 bases, with 11 bases remaining between them. The CDR3 region has the DNA TGTGCCAGTAGTGCGGTACAGGGTAATTCACCCCTCCACTTT. It translates to CASSAVQGNSPLHF. Combining the CDR3 with reference TRBV19 and TRBJ1-6 gives the whole variable domain DGGITQSPKYLFRKEGQNVTLSCEQNLNHDAMYWYRQDPGQGLRLIYYSQIVNDFQKGDIAEGYSVSREKKESFPLTVTSAQKNPTAFYLCASSAVQGNSPLHFGNGTRLTVT.

This clone is a singleton in its sample. The chain joins TRBV30 to TRBJ1-1, with a possible D match to TRBD1 (5 bases). Germline V CDR1 and CDR2: GTSNPN, SVGIG (reference sequence). This CDR3 spans 11 amino acids. V lost 8 bases to trimming and J lost 6 bases, with 13 bases between them. The DNA for the CDR3 is TGTGCCGGCCAGAGGGGCGCTGAAGCTTTCTTT. It codes for CAGQRGAEAFF.

The rearrangement uses TRBV19 and TRBJ1-5; no definite D call. Germline V gene data show CDR1 as LNHDA and CDR2 as SQIVND (reference sequence). Trimming shortened V by 2 bases and J by 2 bases, and 10 bases separated the two germline ends. The CDR3 runs to 15 residues. This CDR3 is CASSIPPLGNQPQHF. The CDR3 region has the DNA TGTGCCAGTAGTATACCCCCGTTGGGCAATCAGCCCCAGCATTTT.

The CDR3: CAWSGQGLTDTQYF. The CDR3 DNA is TGTGCCTGGAGTGGACAGGGGCTCACAGATACGCAGTATTTT. V and J are TRBV30 and TRBJ2-3; 8 bases match TRBD1. In germline, CDR1 is GTSNPN, CDR2 SVGIG (reference sequence). The CDR3 contains 14 residues. Trimming cost V 1 base and J 2 bases; bases outside gene matches: 2.

This clone was recorded only once. CDR3 loop: CASSLAGTELSYEQYF. The CDR3 bases are TGTGCCAGCAGCTTAGCCGGGACAGAATTATCCTACGAGCAGTACTTC. The J gene is TRBJ2-7, the V gene TRBV7-2, with 7 bases aligning to TRBD1. This CDR3 has 16 residues. Per the germline V gene, CDR1 is SGHTA and CDR2 is FQGNSA. V was clipped by 0 bases and J by 1 base; unmatched bases: 6. Full variable domain (missing parts from reference TRBV7-2 and TRBJ2-7): GAGVSQSPSNKVTEKGKDVELRCDPISGHTALYWYRQSLGQGLEFLIYFQGNSAPDKSGLPSDRFSAERTGGSVSTLTIQRTQQEDSAVYLCASSLAGTELSYEQYFGPGTRLTVT.

Only a few counts were recorded for this clone. V gene TRBV27 combines with J gene TRBJ2-7, with D unclear. The CDR3 is 16 amino acids. Deletions cut 6 bases from V and 0 bases from J, with 18 bases between. CDR1 MNHEY and CDR2 SMNVEV come from the germline V gene (reference sequence). This CDR3 reads CASRSLTRPSSYEQYF. The DNA of the CDR3 is TGTGCCAGCAGGTCCTTAACCCGGCCGAGCTCCTACGAGCAGTACTTC.

The chain has TRBV18 and TRBJ1-2, with TRBD1 matching over 7 bases. V lost 3 bases, J lost 4 bases, and 17 bases stayed unmatched. Germline V gives CDR1 KGHSH, CDR2 LQKENI. CDR3 length: 18 residues. The CDR3, as DNA: TGTGCCAGCTCACCGGACGGAACAGGGGTGGGTTCTAGCTATGGCTACACCTTC. This codes for CASSPDGTGVGSSYGYTF.

The count of this clone is one. The chain is built from TRBV6-5 and TRBJ2-7; D gene uncertain. CDR3 size: 14 residues. Germline V lookup: CDR1 MNHEY, CDR2 SVGAGI. V lost 6 bases, J lost 0 bases, and 12 bases lay in between. This chain's CDR3 is CASSPTLRSYEQYF. In DNA, the CDR3 is TGTGCCAGCAGCCCGACACTACGCTCCTACGAGCAGTACTTC.

J is TRBJ2-7 and V is TRBV25-1, with 8 bases lining up with TRBD1. Germline trimming cut 9 bases from V and 6 bases from J; bases unmatched to any gene: 4. Germline values: CDR1 MGHDK, CDR2 SYGVNS. This CDR3 has 11 residues. This CDR3 reads CASSQGAEQYF. CDR3 nucleotide sequence: TGTGCCAGTTCCCAGGGGGCCGAGCAGTACTTC.

As for this clone: At one of its ends the junction is not consistent with the germline gene, which may arise from a read error. The V gene is TRBV11-2, the J gene TRBJ1-1; no definite D call. Germline CDR1 reads SGHAT; CDR2 reads FQNNGV. This CDR3 contains 15 residues. The CDR3 reads CASSLGRRQNTEAFF. The CDR3 DNA sequence: TGTGCTAGCAGCTTAGGTAGGCGGCAGAACACTGAAGCTTTCTTT.

This clone was counted once. The chain carries TRBV7-9 and TRBJ2-1; D not resolved. Germline CDR1 SEHNR, CDR2 FQNEAQ (reference sequence). Trimming pared 6 bases from V and 2 bases from J, leaving 11 bases between. The CDR3 covers 14 residues. CDR3 sequence reads: CASRRKSAYNEQFF. The CDR3 nucleotides are TGTGCCAGCAGACGAAAAAGCGCCTACAATGAGCAGTTCTTC.

The genes are TRBV19 and TRBJ2-7; D is undetermined. CDR1 is LNHDA and CDR2 is SQIVND in the germline V gene (reference sequence). CDR3 size: 12 residues. Trimming shortened V by 9 bases and J by 2 bases, and 11 bases separated the two germline ends. Here the CDR3 reads CARPCLAYEQYF. CDR3 DNA: TGTGCCAGACCATGCCTTGCCTACGAGCAGTACTTC.

The chain employs TRBV27 and TRBJ1-2, with a possible D match to TRBD1 (5 bases). Germline CDR1 is MNHEY and CDR2 is SMNVEV (reference sequence). The CDR3 spans 12 residues. The germline V and J ends were trimmed by 6 bases and 9 bases, with 14 bases remaining between them. DNA of the CDR3: TGTGCCAGCAGCCGGGACGGCCTGCGCTACACCTTC. It specifies CASSRDGLRYTF.

This clone was detected only once. V and J are TRBV27 and TRBJ2-7; the match to TRBD2 covers 11 bases. Germline trimming cut 0 bases from V and 7 bases from J; bases unmatched to any gene: 11. This CDR3 has 17 amino acids. Germline V gene data show CDR1 as MNHEY and CDR2 as SMNVEV (reference sequence). This CDR3 reads CASSLSRASGRTGEQYF. CDR3 DNA: TGTGCCAGCAGTTTATCTCGGGCTAGCGGGAGGACAGGTGAGCAGTACTTC.

This chain joins TRBV25-1 and TRBJ1-1; unclear D gene. CDR1 is MGHDK, CDR2 SYGVNS, per germline. The CDR3 is 12 residues long. Trimming removed 2 bases at V and 11 bases at J, with 12 bases between. The CDR3 protein is CASSEAGGRAFF. CDR3 nucleotides: TGTGCCAGCAGTGAAGCCGGAGGTCGCGCTTTCTTT.

The V call is TRBV5-1, the J call TRBJ1-2, with no clear D. The CDR3 consists of 13 residues. V lost 0 bases to trimming and J lost 1 base, with 4 bases between them. Germline V lookup: CDR1 SGHRS, CDR2 YFSETQ. The CDR3 loop is CASSLDSNYGYTF. Here the CDR3 DNA reads TGCGCCAGCAGCTTGGACAGTAACTATGGCTACACCTTC.

This clone appeared once. The genes are TRBV27 and TRBJ1-1; TRBD1 is a possible D gene (5 bases). The length of the CDR3 is 14 residues. The V and J ends lost 6 bases and 1 base respectively, with 12 bases between them. CDR1 and CDR2 (germline): MNHEY, SMNVEV (reference sequence). Here the CDR3 reads CASRLGTSNTEAFF. The CDR3 bases are TGTGCCAGCAGACTCGGGACGTCGAACACTGAAGCTTTCTTT.

V is TRBV15 and J is TRBJ2-2; 8 bases fit TRBD1. Germline values: CDR1 LNHNV, CDR2 YYDKDF (reference sequence). J was trimmed by 4 bases and V by 4 bases; bases with no gene match: 5. The CDR3 runs to 15 residues. This chain's CDR3 is CATSNRQGRTGELFF. Here the CDR3 DNA reads TGTGCCACCAGCAACAGACAGGGGCGCACCGGGGAGCTGTTTTTT.

The count of this clone is one. This chain joins TRBV2 and TRBJ1-2, with TRBD1 matching 7 bases. CDR1 SNHLY and CDR2 FYNNEI come from the germline V gene. The CDR3 consists of 15 residues. The ends lost 6 bases at V and 0 bases at J; junction bases unmatched: 7. CDR3 sequence: CASSGDRDANYGYTF. The CDR3 region has the DNA TGTGCCAGCAGCGGAGACAGGGACGCTAACTATGGCTACACCTTC.

As DNA, the CDR3 is TGTGCCAGCAGCCAAACTATGAACACTGAAGCTTTCTTT. Amino acids: CASSQTMNTEAFF. The chain employs TRBV3-1 (or the pseudogene TRBV3-2) and TRBJ1-1; D remains unclear. V lost 2 bases, J lost 0 bases, and 4 bases lay in between. From germline, CDR1 is LGHDT and CDR2 YNNKEL (reference sequence). The CDR3 sequence is 13 residues long.